Detailed here is one TCR beta chain. The data are from a study of radiotherapy plus CTLA-4 blockade in lung cancer. The germline V gene encodes CDR1 SGDLS and CDR2 YYNGEE. The ends were cut back, 0 bases at V and 5 bases at J, with 12 bases in the middle. The CDR3 covers 16 residues. The assay was immunoSEQ multiplex PCR, and TCRdb's table has in-frame clones only and misses some. This sample has some 40,000 clones, with 60% to 80% found just once. The sequence was collected from a human donor with non-small cell lung cancer that progressed on radiotherapy plus ipilimumab. The chain uses TRBV9 and TRBJ1-6; D not resolved. The sequences come from peripheral blood, collected from a patient treated with radiotherapy plus ipilimumab. The chain's CDR3 is CASSVGGQDHNSPLHF. For the CDR3, the DNA is TGTGCCAGCAGCGTAGGAGGGCAGGACCATAATTCACCCCTCCACTTT.